The 24 T cell receptor beta chains below come from one sample, sequenced in a study of T cells in Graves' hyperthyroidism and ophthalmopathy. Amplified TCR beta CDR3 regions came from RNA transcripts. HTBI primers drove first-round RT-PCR of the TCR CDR3. Each CDR3 protein is one row after TCRdb ran MiXCR on the multiplex PCR reads. The sample lists approximately 590,000 distinct CDR3 sequences, about 15% seen once, with under 7.5% in the top ten. The sequencing input was blood. The origin of the receptors is a woman in her twenties or thirties with Graves' hyperthyroidism.

CDR3 DNA sequence: TGCGCCAGCAGCCGCACAGGGTATGTCGAAGAGTCACCCCTCCACTTT. Translating gives CASSRTGYVEESPLHF. The genes are TRBV5-1 and TRBJ1-6, with D possibly TRBD1 on 6 matching bases. Germline lookup yields CDR1 SGHRS and CDR2 YFSETQ. CDR3 size: 16 residues. The V gene lost 4 bases and the J gene lost 10 bases, with 21 bases spanning the gap.

V is TRBV28 and J is TRBJ1-5; the match to TRBD1 covers 12 bases. Germline values: CDR1 MDHEN, CDR2 SYDVKM. The ends lost 6 bases at V and 4 bases at J; junction bases unmatched: 13. The CDR3 is 18 residues long. Here the CDR3 DNA reads TGTGCCAGCAGACGCTACCTGGGACAGGGGGCGAGGAATCAGCCCCAGCATTTT. Translated: CASRRYLGQGARNQPQHF.

This clonotype came up many times. J is TRBJ1-1 and V is TRBV11-2, with unresolved D. The germline V gene encodes CDR1 SGHAT and CDR2 FQNNGV. V lost 1 base and J 1 base, leaving 10 bases between the germline ends. This CDR3 is 15 amino acids long. In nucleotides, the CDR3 is TGTGCCAGCAGCTTAGTGTACCAAGCGAACACTGAAGCTTTCTTT. It translates to CASSLVYQANTEAFF.

This clonotype was detected many times. This rearrangement joins TRBV6-2 or TRBV6-3 to TRBJ2-1, with 11 bases aligning to TRBD2. The CDR3 totals 17 residues. Germline trimming cut 2 bases from V and 10 bases from J; bases unmatched to any gene: 13. CDR1 is MNHEY and CDR2 is SVGEGT in the germline V gene. CDR3 DNA sequence: TGTGCCAGCAGTTACCGCTCACTAGCGGGGGTAGCTGTGGAGCAGTTCTTC. Translating it yields CASSYRSLAGVAVEQFF.

This clonotype came up many times. The chain joins TRBV6-1 to TRBJ2-1, with TRBD2 matching over 11 bases. This CDR3 comprises 16 residues. CDR1 is MNHNS and CDR2 is SASEGT in the germline V gene. Trimming removed 4 bases from V and 8 bases from J; junction bases left unmatched: 10. This chain's CDR3 is CASSALLAGVIHEQFF. The CDR3 nucleotides are TGTGCCAGCAGTGCCTTACTAGCGGGAGTCATCCATGAGCAGTTCTTC.

This chain links TRBV20-1 with TRBJ2-7; D not certain. The CDR3 extends over 14 amino acids. V lost 1 base and J lost 0, with 10 bases in between. Germline V gives CDR1 DFQATT, CDR2 SNEGSKA (reference sequence). The CDR3 DNA reads TGCAGTGCTAGAGTTGATCAGGTCTCCTACGAGCAGTACTTC. Its protein is CSARVDQVSYEQYF.

This clonotype was observed at least ten times. J is TRBJ1-6 and V is TRBV27; the D gene is possibly TRBD1 (6 bases). Per the germline V gene, CDR1 is MNHEY and CDR2 is SMNVEV (reference sequence). Trimming shortened V by 0 bases and J by 8 bases, and 14 bases separated the two germline ends. CDR3 length equals 16 residues. The CDR3 spells CASSLSSTGKYSPLHF. DNA of the CDR3: TGTGCCAGCAGTTTATCGTCCACAGGGAAATATTCACCCCTCCACTTT.

The chain recombines TRBV28 with TRBJ1-2; unclear D gene. This CDR3 spans 13 amino acids. In germline, CDR1 is MDHEN, CDR2 SYDVKM. The V end was cut by 6 bases, the J end by 8 bases, with 16 bases between. CDR3 region: CASSSQLKGGYTF. Here the CDR3 DNA reads TGTGCCAGCAGCTCACAATTAAAGGGCGGCTACACCTTC.

This clonotype showed up just a few times. The chain couples TRBV6-6 to TRBJ2-1; TRBD1 agrees at 9 bases. V was clipped by 2 bases and J by 6 bases; unmatched bases: 8. The CDR3 runs 16 residues. Looked up from germline, CDR1 is MNHNY and CDR2 is SVGAGI (reference sequence). CDR3: CASSYRTGQGANEQFF. CDR3 nucleotide sequence: TGTGCCAGCAGTTACAGGACGGGACAGGGTGCCAATGAGCAGTTCTTC.

The chain recombines TRBV7-9 with TRBJ2-7; unclear D gene. From germline, CDR1 is SEHNR and CDR2 FQNEAQ (reference sequence). The length of the CDR3 is 12 residues. The germline V and J ends were trimmed by 5 bases and 6 bases, with 11 bases remaining between them. CDR3 amino acids: CASSLDGPEQYF. The CDR3 DNA follows: TGTGCCAGCAGCCTGGACGGACCCGAGCAGTACTTC.

This clonotype was detected once. The genes are TRBV15 and TRBJ2-5; 8 bases are a match to TRBD2. Germline V gene lookup returns CDR1 LNHNV and CDR2 YYDKDF (reference sequence). CDR3 length: 13 amino acids. The V gene end was trimmed by 8 bases and the J gene end by 4 bases; junction bases not matched to a gene: 6. CDR3 DNA sequence: TGTGCCACCGGAGCGGGAGCCCGAGAGACCCAGTACTTC. It codes for CATGAGARETQYF.

The chain recombines TRBV5-1 with TRBJ2-7; D unresolved. V lost 7 bases and J 4 bases, leaving 21 bases between the germline ends. CDR3 size: 15 residues. CDR1 is SGHRS and CDR2 is YFSETQ in the germline V gene. The CDR3 sequence is CASSKSGRATYEQYF. Written as DNA, the CDR3 is TGCGCCAGCTCGAAATCAGGTAGGGCAACTTACGAGCAGTACTTC.

This clonotype was counted only a few times. V gene TRBV6-5 combines with J gene TRBJ1-3, with unresolved D. The CDR3 runs to 12 residues. Germline V gene sequence: CDR1 MNHEY, CDR2 SVGAGI. With 6 bases removed from V and 0 bases from J, the gap between germline ends came to 3 bases. In nucleotides, the CDR3 is TGTGCCAGCAGCACCTCTGGAAACACCATATATTTT. Translating gives CASSTSGNTIYF.

This clonotype appeared many times. CDR3 protein: CASSSRDGYNSPLHF. Written as DNA, the CDR3 is TGTGCCAGCAGTTCCAGGGACGGGTATAATTCACCCCTCCACTTT. The genes are TRBV28 and TRBJ1-6, with a weak D call TRBD1 (5 bases). V lost 4 bases and J lost 4, with 11 bases in between. This CDR3 has 15 amino acids. Germline CDR1 MDHEN, CDR2 SYDVKM.

The sample holds many counts of this clonotype. The rearrangement joins TRBV11-2 to TRBJ2-1; 9 bases agree with TRBD2. J lost 4 bases, V lost 6 bases, and 10 bases had no gene match. CDR3 length equals 16 residues. CDR1 is SGHAT and CDR2 is FQNNGV in the germline V gene. The CDR3 protein is CASRQTTSGAYNEQFF. Written as DNA, the CDR3 is TGTGCCAGCAGACAGACGACTAGCGGAGCGTACAATGAGCAGTTCTTC.

This clonotype showed up just a few times. The chain couples TRBV27 to TRBJ1-2, with 10 bases that match TRBD1. The CDR3 has 15 residues. The trim removed 4 bases at V and 4 bases at J, leaving 6 bases unmatched. CDR1 MNHEY and CDR2 SMNVEV come from the germline V gene (reference sequence). CDR3 in DNA: TGTGCCAGCAGTTCCTCGACAGGGGGCAGCTATGGCTACACCTTC. Translated: CASSSSTGGSYGYTF.

This clonotype came up many times. The rearrangement links TRBV11-1 to TRBJ1-1, with a possible D match to TRBD1 (6 bases). Germline CDR1 and CDR2: SGHAT and FQDESV (reference sequence). Trimming removed 6 bases from V and 0 bases from J, with 11 bases in between. This CDR3 spans 14 amino acids. CDR3 in DNA: TGTGCCAGCAGTCAACAGGGACTGAACACTGAAGCTTTCTTT. Protein product: CASSQQGLNTEAFF.

This clonotype showed up just a few times. The V and J genes are TRBV15 and TRBJ2-1, with 9 bases that match TRBD1. The CDR3 length is 15 residues. Germline CDR1 and CDR2: LNHNV and YYDKDF (reference sequence). V lost 1 base to trimming and J lost 4 bases; unmatched junction nucleotides: 2. Here the CDR3 reads CATSRAGQGYNEQFF. The CDR3 region has the DNA TGTGCCACCAGCAGAGCGGGACAGGGTTACAATGAGCAGTTCTTC.

This clonotype was seen ten or more times. The chain has TRBV11-2 and TRBJ2-7; D is unclear. Trimming stripped 1 base from V and 2 bases from J, with 0 bases between. CDR1 is SGHAT and CDR2 is FQNNGV in the germline V gene. The CDR3 covers 11 residues. CDR3 region: CASSLAYEQYF. The CDR3 DNA is TGTGCCAGCAGCTTAGCCTACGAGCAGTACTTC. The variable domain in full, with the rest retrieved from reference TRBV11-2 and TRBJ2-7, is EAGVAQSPRYKIIEKRQSVAFWCNPISGHATLYWYQQILGQGPKLLIQFQNNGVVDDSQLPKDRFSAERLKGVDSTLKIQPAKLEDSAVYLCASSLAYEQYFGPGTRLTVT.

This clonotype was recorded at least ten times. V and J are TRBV5-1 and TRBJ1-5; the D gene is possibly TRBD1 (6 bases). CDR3 length: 15 amino acids. The ends were cut back, 0 bases at V and 2 bases at J, with 9 bases in the middle. Germline-derived CDR1 and CDR2 are SGHRS and YFSETQ. The CDR3 region is CASSLVPGGNQPQHF. The CDR3 DNA follows: TGCGCCAGCAGCTTGGTGCCAGGGGGCAATCAGCCCCAGCATTTT.

The chain uses TRBV7-2 and TRBJ2-7; D uncertain. Germline V CDR1 and CDR2: SGHTA, FQGNSA. This CDR3 contains 14 residues. V dropped 1 base and J dropped 4 bases, with 11 bases sitting between them. CDR3 sequence (DNA): TGTGCCAGCAGCTTAGGCTCTAGTAGGTACGAGCAGTACTTC. Its protein product is CASSLGSSRYEQYF. The full variable domain, in which reference TRBV7-2 and TRBJ2-7 provide the parts outside the CDR3, is GAGVSQSPSNKVTEKGKDVELRCDPISGHTALYWYRQSLGQGLEFLIYFQGNSAPDKSGLPSDRFSAERTGGSVSTLTIQRTQQEDSAVYLCASSLGSSRYEQYFGPGTRLTVT.

The V gene is TRBV20-1, the J gene TRBJ2-7, with 12 bases matching TRBD2. The germline gives CDR1 DFQATT, CDR2 SNEGSKA (reference sequence). This CDR3 spans 15 amino acids. Trimming took 6 bases from V and 3 from J; bases not matched to a gene: 9. The CDR3, as DNA: TGCAGTGCCCCTAGGGGACTAGCGGGCTACTACGAGCAGTACTTC. Protein: CSAPRGLAGYYEQYF.

This clonotype was recorded at least ten times. The chain joins TRBV5-1 to TRBJ1-4; D is unclear. The CDR3 runs 14 residues. Trimming shortened V by 0 bases and J by 5 bases, and 8 bases separated the two germline ends. In germline, CDR1 is SGHRS, CDR2 YFSETQ. The chain's CDR3 is CASSLGGRNEKLFF. Here the CDR3 DNA reads TGCGCCAGCAGCTTGGGGGGAAGGAATGAAAAACTGTTTTTT.

This clonotype was recorded at least ten times. The rearrangement uses TRBV9 and TRBJ2-2; a possible D gene is TRBD1 (5 bases). This CDR3 has 12 residues. Germline V gene sequence: CDR1 SGDLS, CDR2 YYNGEE. Trimming removed 0 bases from V and 12 bases from J, with 9 bases in between. CDR3 region: CASSVGAGKLFF. The CDR3 nucleotides are TGTGCCAGCAGCGTAGGGGCAGGGAAGCTGTTTTTT.